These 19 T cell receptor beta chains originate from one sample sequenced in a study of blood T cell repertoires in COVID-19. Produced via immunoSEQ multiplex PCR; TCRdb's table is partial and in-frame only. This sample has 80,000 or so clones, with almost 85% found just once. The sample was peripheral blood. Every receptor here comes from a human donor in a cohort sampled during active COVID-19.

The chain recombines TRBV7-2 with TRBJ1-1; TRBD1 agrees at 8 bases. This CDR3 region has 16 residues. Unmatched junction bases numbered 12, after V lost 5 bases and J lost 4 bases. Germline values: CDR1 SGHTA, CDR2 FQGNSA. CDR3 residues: CASSGQGAGLGTEAFF. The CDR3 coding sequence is TGTGCCAGCAGCGGGCAGGGGGCGGGTTTAGGCACTGAAGCTTTCTTT.

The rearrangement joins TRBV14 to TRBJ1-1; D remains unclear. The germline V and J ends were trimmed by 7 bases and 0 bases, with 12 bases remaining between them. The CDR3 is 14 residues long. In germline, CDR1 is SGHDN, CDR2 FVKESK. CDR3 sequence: CASTRGGLNTEAFF. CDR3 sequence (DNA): TGTGCCAGCACACGTGGAGGGTTGAACACTGAAGCTTTCTTT.

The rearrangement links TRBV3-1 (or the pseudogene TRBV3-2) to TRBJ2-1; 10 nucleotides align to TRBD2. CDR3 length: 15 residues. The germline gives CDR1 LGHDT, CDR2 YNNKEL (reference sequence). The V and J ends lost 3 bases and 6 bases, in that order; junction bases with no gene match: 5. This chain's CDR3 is CASSQGSGGGNEQFF. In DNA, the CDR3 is TGTGCCAGCAGCCAGGGGAGCGGGGGGGGCAATGAGCAGTTCTTC.

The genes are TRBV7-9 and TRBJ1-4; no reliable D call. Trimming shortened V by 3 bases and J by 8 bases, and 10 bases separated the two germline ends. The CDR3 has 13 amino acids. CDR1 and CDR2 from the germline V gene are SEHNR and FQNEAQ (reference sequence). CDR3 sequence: CASSLSTEEKLFF. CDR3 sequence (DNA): TGTGCCAGCAGCTTGTCTACGGAGGAAAAACTGTTTTTT. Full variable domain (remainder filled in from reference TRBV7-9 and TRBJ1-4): DTGVSQNPRHKITKRGQNVTFRCDPISEHNRLYWYRQTLGQGPEFLTYFQNEAQLEKSRLLSDRFSAERPKGSFSTLEIQRTEQGDSAMYLCASSLSTEEKLFFGSGTQLSVL.

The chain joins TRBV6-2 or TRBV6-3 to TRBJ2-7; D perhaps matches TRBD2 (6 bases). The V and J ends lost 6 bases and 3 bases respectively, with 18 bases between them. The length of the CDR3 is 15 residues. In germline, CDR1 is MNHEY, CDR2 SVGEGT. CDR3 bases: TGTGCCAGCAGCTCGGGGGACGGAGCCCTCTACGAGCAGTACTTC. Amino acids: CASSSGDGALYEQYF.

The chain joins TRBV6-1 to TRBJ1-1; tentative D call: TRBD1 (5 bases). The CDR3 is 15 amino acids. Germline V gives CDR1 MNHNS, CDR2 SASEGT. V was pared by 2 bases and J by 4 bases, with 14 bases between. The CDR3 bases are TGTGCCAGCAGTGAATGGGGCCCGTTTGGCACTGAAGCTTTCTTT. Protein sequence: CASSEWGPFGTEAFF.

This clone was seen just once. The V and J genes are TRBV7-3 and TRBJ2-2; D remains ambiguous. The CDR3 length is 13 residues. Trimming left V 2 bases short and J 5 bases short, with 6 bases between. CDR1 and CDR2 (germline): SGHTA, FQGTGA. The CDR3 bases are TGTGCCAGCAGCTTACCGTCTACCGGGGAGCTGTTTTTT. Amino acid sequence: CASSLPSTGELFF.

CDR3 sequence reads: CASSPGGLGGYTF. The CDR3 DNA reads as TGTGCCAGCAGCCCCGGGGGTTTAGGGGGCTACACCTTC. The chain joins TRBV9 to TRBJ1-2, with D perhaps TRBD1 (5 bases). The CDR3 runs 13 residues. V lost 4 bases and J 8 bases, leaving 15 bases between the germline ends. CDR1 and CDR2 (germline): SGDLS, YYNGEE.

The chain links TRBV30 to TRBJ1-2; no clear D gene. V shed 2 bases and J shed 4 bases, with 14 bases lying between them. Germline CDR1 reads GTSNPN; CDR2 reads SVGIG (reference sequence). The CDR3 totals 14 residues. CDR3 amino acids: CAWSLNNALYGYTF. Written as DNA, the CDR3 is TGTGCCTGGAGTTTAAACAATGCCCTCTATGGCTACACCTTC.

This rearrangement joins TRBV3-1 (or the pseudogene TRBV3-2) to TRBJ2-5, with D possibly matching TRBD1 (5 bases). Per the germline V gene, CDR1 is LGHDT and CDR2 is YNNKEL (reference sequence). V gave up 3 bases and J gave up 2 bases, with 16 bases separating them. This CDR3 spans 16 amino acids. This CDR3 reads CASSQGLTAAQETQYF. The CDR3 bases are TGTGCCAGCAGCCAGGGCCTGACAGCCGCTCAAGAGACCCAGTACTTC.

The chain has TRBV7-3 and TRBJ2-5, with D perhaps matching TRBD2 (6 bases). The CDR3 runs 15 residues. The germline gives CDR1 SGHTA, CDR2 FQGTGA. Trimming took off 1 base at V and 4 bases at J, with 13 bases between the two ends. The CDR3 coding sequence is TGTGCCAGCAGCTTAATGGCTAGCGTGGGAGAGACCCAGTACTTC. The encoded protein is CASSLMASVGETQYF.

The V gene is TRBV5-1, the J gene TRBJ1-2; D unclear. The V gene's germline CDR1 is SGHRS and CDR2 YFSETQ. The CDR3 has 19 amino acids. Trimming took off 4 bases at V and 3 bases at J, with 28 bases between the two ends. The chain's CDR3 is CASSHGRAFRSPTDYGYTF. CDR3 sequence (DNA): TGCGCCAGCAGCCATGGGAGGGCATTTCGGTCCCCCACTGACTATGGCTACACCTTC.

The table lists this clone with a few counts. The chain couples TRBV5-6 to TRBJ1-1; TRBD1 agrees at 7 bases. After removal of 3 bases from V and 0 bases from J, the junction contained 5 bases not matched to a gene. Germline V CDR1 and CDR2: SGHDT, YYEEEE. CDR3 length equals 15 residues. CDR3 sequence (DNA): TGTGCCAGCAGCTCCCAGGACAGGTTGAACACTGAAGCTTTCTTT. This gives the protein CASSSQDRLNTEAFF. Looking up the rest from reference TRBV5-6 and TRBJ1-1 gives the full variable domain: DAGVTQSPTHLIKTRGQQVTLRCSPKSGHDTVSWYQQALGQGPQFIFQYYEEEERQRGNFPDRFSGHQFPNYSSELNVNALLLGDSALYLCASSSQDRLNTEAFFGQGTRLTVV.

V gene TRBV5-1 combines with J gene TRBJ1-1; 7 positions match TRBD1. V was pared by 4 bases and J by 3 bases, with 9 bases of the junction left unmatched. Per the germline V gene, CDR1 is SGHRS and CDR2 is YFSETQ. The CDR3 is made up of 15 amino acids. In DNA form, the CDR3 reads TGCGCCAGCAGCGTGACAGGGTGGTCGGACACTGAAGCTTTCTTT. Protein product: CASSVTGWSDTEAFF.

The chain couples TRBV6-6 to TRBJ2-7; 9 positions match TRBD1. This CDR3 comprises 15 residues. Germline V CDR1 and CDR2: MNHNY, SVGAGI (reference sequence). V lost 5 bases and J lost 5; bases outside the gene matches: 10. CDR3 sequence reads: CASSRTNRGRDEQYF. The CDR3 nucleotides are TGTGCCAGCAGTAGAACCAACAGGGGGCGTGACGAGCAGTACTTC.

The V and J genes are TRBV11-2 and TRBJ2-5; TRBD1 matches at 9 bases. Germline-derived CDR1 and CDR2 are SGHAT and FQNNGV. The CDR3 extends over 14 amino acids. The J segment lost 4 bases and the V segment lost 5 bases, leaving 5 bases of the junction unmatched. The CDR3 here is CASSRDRVGETQYF. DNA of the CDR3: TGTGCCAGCAGCCGGGACAGGGTCGGAGAGACCCAGTACTTC.

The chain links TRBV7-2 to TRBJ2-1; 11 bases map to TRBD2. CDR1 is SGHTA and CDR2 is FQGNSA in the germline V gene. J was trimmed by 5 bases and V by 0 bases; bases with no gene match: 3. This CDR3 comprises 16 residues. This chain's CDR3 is CASSLAGTSGNNEQFF. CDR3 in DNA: TGTGCCAGCAGCTTAGCGGGGACTAGCGGAAACAATGAGCAGTTCTTC.

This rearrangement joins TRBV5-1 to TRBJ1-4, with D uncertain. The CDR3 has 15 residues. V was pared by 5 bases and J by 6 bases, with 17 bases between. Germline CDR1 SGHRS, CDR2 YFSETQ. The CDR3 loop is CASRFSTRPYEKLFF. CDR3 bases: TGCGCCAGCAGATTTTCGACGAGGCCATATGAAAAACTGTTTTTT.

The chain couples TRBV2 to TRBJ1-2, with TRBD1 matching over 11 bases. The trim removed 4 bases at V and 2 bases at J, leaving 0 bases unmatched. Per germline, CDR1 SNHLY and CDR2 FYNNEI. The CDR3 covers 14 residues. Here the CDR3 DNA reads TGTGCCAGCAGTGGGACAGGGGGCAACTATGGCTACACCTTC. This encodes CASSGTGGNYGYTF. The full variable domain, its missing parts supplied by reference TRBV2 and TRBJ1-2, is EPEVTQTPSHQVTQMGQEVILRCVPISNHLYFYWYRQILGQKVEFLVSFYNNEISEKSEIFDDQFSVERPDGSNFTLKIRSTKLEDSAMYFCASSGTGGNYGYTFGSGTRLTVV.